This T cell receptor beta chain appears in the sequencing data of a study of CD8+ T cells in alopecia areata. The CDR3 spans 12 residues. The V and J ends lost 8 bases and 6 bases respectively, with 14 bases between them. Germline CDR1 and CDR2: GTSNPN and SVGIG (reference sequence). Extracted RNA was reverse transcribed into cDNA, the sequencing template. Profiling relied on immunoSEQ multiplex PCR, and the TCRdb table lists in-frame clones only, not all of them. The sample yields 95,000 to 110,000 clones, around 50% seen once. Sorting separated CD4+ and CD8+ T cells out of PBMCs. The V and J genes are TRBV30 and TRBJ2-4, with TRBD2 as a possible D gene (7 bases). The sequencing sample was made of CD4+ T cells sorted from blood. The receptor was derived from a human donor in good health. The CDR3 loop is CANRGAGNIQYF. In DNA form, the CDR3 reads TGTGCCAACCGGGGGGCGGGAAACATTCAGTACTTC.